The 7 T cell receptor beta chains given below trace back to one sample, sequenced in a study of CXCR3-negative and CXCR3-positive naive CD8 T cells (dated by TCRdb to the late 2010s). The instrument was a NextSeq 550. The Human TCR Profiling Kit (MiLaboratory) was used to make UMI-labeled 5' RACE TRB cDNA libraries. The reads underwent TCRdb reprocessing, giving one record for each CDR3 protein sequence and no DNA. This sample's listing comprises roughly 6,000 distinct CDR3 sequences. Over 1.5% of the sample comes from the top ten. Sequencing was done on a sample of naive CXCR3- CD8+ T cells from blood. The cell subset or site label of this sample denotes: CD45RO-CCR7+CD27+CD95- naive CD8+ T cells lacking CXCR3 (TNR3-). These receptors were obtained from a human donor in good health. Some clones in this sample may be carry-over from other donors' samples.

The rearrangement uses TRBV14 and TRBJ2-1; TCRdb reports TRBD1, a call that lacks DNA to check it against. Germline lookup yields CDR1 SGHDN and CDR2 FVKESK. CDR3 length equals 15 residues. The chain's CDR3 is CASSLTGESYNEQFF.

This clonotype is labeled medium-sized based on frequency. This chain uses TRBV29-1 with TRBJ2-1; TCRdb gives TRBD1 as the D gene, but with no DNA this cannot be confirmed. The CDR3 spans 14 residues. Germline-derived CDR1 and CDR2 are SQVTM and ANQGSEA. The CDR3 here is CSVERVGAGNEQFF.

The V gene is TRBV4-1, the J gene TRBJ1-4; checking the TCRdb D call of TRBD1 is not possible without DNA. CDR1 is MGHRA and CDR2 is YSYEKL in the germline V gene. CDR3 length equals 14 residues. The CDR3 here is CASSIRQGNEKLFF.

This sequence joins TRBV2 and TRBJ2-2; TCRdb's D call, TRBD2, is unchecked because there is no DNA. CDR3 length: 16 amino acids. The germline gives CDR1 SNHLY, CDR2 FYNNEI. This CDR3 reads CASSVLAGVFTGELFF.

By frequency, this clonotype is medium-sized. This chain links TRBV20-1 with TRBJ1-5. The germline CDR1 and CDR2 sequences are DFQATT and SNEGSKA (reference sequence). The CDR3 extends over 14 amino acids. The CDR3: CSARDLGSNQPQHF.

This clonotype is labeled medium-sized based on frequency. The CDR3 sequence: CASSPGVRVSTGELFF. J is TRBJ2-2 and V is TRBV5-1; TCRdb returns TRBD1, unconfirmable since there is no DNA. In germline, CDR1 is SGHRS, CDR2 YFSETQ. The CDR3 has 16 amino acids.

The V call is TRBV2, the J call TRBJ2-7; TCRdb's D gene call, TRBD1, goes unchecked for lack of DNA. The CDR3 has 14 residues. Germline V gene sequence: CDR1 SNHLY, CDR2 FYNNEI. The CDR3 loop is CASSSGTGEYEQYF.